Below, 6 T cell receptor beta chains from the same sample are listed, as sequenced in a study of cytomegalovirus exposure and HLA in healthy donors (dated 2017 in TCRdb). Library preparation used the immunoSEQ multiplex PCR assay. For the multiplex PCR, a mixture combining 60 forward primers for TCR Vbeta segments and 13 reverse primers for TCR Jbeta segments was used. TCRdb limited this immuneACCESS table to in-frame rearrangements with V and J called. A share of clones is missing; checked studies link under half to unresolved V genes, and the rest is unexplained. The sample table contains approximately 160,000 clones; only one count was recorded for roughly four fifths of them. The leading ten clones occupy 4.8% of the sample. The sample taken for sequencing was PBMCs. The receptors here all came from a girl aged 5 to 17 in good health and CMV-seropositive.

The chain combines TRBV11-2 with TRBJ1-2, with 7 bases identical to TRBD1. J was trimmed by 4 bases and V by 0 bases; bases with no gene match: 5. The germline gives CDR1 SGHAT, CDR2 FQNNGV. The CDR3 contains 15 residues. The CDR3 region is CASSLDRTGLYGYTF. The CDR3 DNA follows: TGTGCCAGCAGCTTAGATCGGACAGGCCTCTATGGCTACACCTTC.

The chain recombines TRBV19 with TRBJ1-1; 8 bases are shared with TRBD1. V gave up 5 bases and J gave up 3 bases; unmatched junction bases: 5. CDR1 is LNHDA and CDR2 is SQIVND in the germline V gene (reference sequence). The CDR3 extends over 14 amino acids. CDR3 amino acids: CASSPEGQDTEAFF. CDR3 bases: TGTGCCAGTAGTCCAGAGGGACAGGACACTGAAGCTTTCTTT.

The chain carries TRBV7-3 and TRBJ2-3; 12 bases are a match to TRBD2. Germline V CDR1 and CDR2: SGHTA, FQGTGA. V lost 4 bases to trimming and J lost 6 bases; unmatched junction nucleotides: 2. There are 14 residues in the CDR3. DNA of the CDR3: TGTGCCAGCAGCTCTAGCGGGGGGGAGGATACGCAGTATTTT. This sequence encodes CASSSSGGEDTQYF.

The chain joins TRBV9 to TRBJ2-3; 7 bases are shared with TRBD1. The germline V gene encodes CDR1 SGDLS and CDR2 YYNGEE. Losses at the gene ends were 3 bases for V and 2 bases for J; bases not matched to a gene: 9. The CDR3 loop spans 16 amino acids. CDR3 coding DNA: TGTGCCAGCAGCGAGGGGTTTGGACAGGACACAGATACGCAGTATTTT. This sequence encodes CASSEGFGQDTDTQYF.

The genes are TRBV11-2 and TRBJ1-3, with D unresolved. Per germline, CDR1 SGHAT and CDR2 FQNNGV. With 4 bases removed from V and 2 bases from J, the gap between germline ends came to 15 bases. This CDR3 contains 16 residues. CDR3 nucleotide sequence: TGTGCCAGCAGCTCCCGAGGGAGGAGAACTGGAAACACCATATATTTT. Residues: CASSSRGRRTGNTIYF.

The CDR3 reads CASSLRGGGVKAYNDEQFF. In nucleotides, the CDR3 is TGTGCCAGCAGTTTAAGGGGCGGGGGGGTGAAGGCATACAACGATGAGCAGTTCTTC. The chain carries TRBV27 and TRBJ2-1, with 9 bases that match TRBD2. V was pared by 2 bases and J by 8 bases, with 19 bases of the junction left unmatched. This CDR3 has 19 residues. The germline V gene encodes CDR1 MNHEY and CDR2 SMNVEV (reference sequence).